The 13 T cell receptor beta chains below come from one sample, sequenced in a study of cytomegalovirus exposure and HLA in healthy donors. It was with 60 Vbeta and 13 Jbeta primers that the PCR ran. Clones were sequenced by immunoSEQ multiplex PCR, and TCRdb holds only the in-frame ones, with some missing. The sample has about 210,000 clones, roughly 80% seen once; the top ten hold approximately 6%. Sequenced material: PBMCs. The receptors were sampled from a man aged 35 to 55 in good health and CMV-seropositive.

The genes are TRBV7-9 and TRBJ1-1; D call uncertain. Germline CDR1 reads SEHNR; CDR2 reads FQNEAQ (reference sequence). The CDR3 contains 13 residues. V lost 2 bases to trimming and J lost 7 bases, with 11 bases between them. The CDR3 loop reads CASSLMSQNEAFF. The CDR3 nucleotides are TGTGCCAGCAGCTTAATGTCCCAGAATGAAGCTTTCTTT.

The chain is built from TRBV5-1 and TRBJ1-4, with D possibly TRBD1 on 5 matching bases. The CDR3 totals 15 residues. Germline assignment: CDR1 SGHRS and CDR2 YFSETQ. V lost 2 bases, J lost 3 bases, and 11 bases lay in between. The chain's CDR3 is CASSFGGTSNEKLFF. As DNA, the CDR3 is TGCGCCAGCAGCTTCGGAGGGACCTCTAATGAAAAACTGTTTTTT.

This chain uses TRBV5-1 with TRBJ2-7; TRBD1 matches at 10 bases. J gave up 4 bases and V 0 bases, and 4 bases lay outside the gene matches. The germline CDR1 and CDR2 sequences are SGHRS and YFSETQ. The CDR3 consists of 15 residues. This CDR3 is CASSLEGQGYYEQYF. The CDR3 DNA is TGCGCCAGCAGCTTGGAGGGACAGGGGTATTACGAGCAGTACTTC.

This clone has just one count. J is TRBJ1-5 and V is TRBV21-1; the table's D call, TRBD1, was not checked against the DNA. TRBV21-1 is recorded as a pseudogene. This CDR3 has 17 residues. This CDR3 reads CASSKWGTDHSNQPQHF. The CDR3 bases are TGTGCCAGCAGCAAATGGGGGACAGATCATAGCAATCAGCCCCAGCATTTT.

The chain couples TRBV7-9 to TRBJ2-1, with 9 bases fitting TRBD1. V lost 6 bases, J lost 0 bases, and 6 bases stayed unmatched. Germline CDR1 and CDR2: SEHNR and FQNEAQ (reference sequence). The CDR3 extends over 16 amino acids. DNA for the CDR3: TGTGCCAGCAGTCCTACAGGGGGCTACTCCTACAATGAGCAGTTCTTC. Translation: CASSPTGGYSYNEQFF.

This chain links TRBV5-1 with TRBJ2-3; D remains ambiguous. Trimming cost V 3 bases and J 2 bases, with 19 bases left between them. This CDR3 has 17 residues. The germline V gene encodes CDR1 SGHRS and CDR2 YFSETQ. In DNA, the CDR3 is TGCGCCAGCAGCTCGAGACTGATTGGGTCGGACACAGATACGCAGTATTTT. Residues: CASSSRLIGSDTDTQYF.

The chain is built from TRBV11-2 and TRBJ2-5; D is possibly TRBD1 (5 bases). The CDR3 length is 13 residues. The ends were cut back, 3 bases at V and 2 bases at J, with 7 bases in the middle. CDR1 is SGHAT, CDR2 FQNNGV, per germline. CDR3 in amino acids: CASSFNRQETQYF. The CDR3 nucleotides are TGTGCCAGCAGCTTTAACAGGCAAGAGACCCAGTACTTC.

The rearrangement uses TRBV7-9 and TRBJ1-2; D remains unclear. Germline values: CDR1 SEHNR, CDR2 FQNEAQ (reference sequence). The V gene lost 3 bases and the J gene lost 2 bases, with 4 bases spanning the gap. The CDR3 is 12 residues long. CDR3 in amino acids: CASSFENYGYTF. CDR3 nucleotide sequence: TGTGCCAGCAGCTTCGAGAACTATGGCTACACCTTC.

J is TRBJ2-2 and V is TRBV21-1; TRBD1, the table's D call, lacks a check against the DNA. TRBV21-1 is flagged as a pseudogene. The CDR3 runs 19 residues. CDR3 nucleotide sequence: TGTGCCAGCAGCCCCCGAAGACAGGGGAGGACCCCGAACACCGGGGAGCTGTTTTTT. Its translation: CASSPRRQGRTPNTGELFF.

The chain is built from TRBV6-5 and TRBJ2-7; 11 bases fit TRBD2. Germline CDR1 and CDR2: MNHEY and SVGAGI. CDR3 size: 15 residues. V lost 4 bases and J lost 3; bases outside the gene matches: 5. The DNA of the CDR3 is TGTGCCAGCAGTTCCCCCACTAGCGGGAGCTACGAGCAGTACTTC. This codes for CASSSPTSGSYEQYF.

The chain is built from TRBV5-8 and TRBJ2-5; TRBD1 aligns across 7 bases. CDR1 SGHTS and CDR2 YDEGEE come from the germline V gene. V trimming: 6 bases; J trimming: 2 bases; junction bases outside the gene matches: 4. The CDR3 contains 13 residues. The CDR3 region has the DNA TGTGCCAGCAACCAACAGGGGCAAGAGACCCAGTACTTC. It yields the protein CASNQQGQETQYF.

The rearrangement uses TRBV27 and TRBJ1-1, with 8 positions matching TRBD1. The germline CDR1 and CDR2 sequences are MNHEY and SMNVEV (reference sequence). With 6 bases clipped from V and 1 base from J, the junction kept 10 bases outside the gene matches. This CDR3 spans 16 amino acids. CDR3 loop: CASSVLLRGRNTEAFF. The CDR3 coding sequence is TGTGCCAGCAGCGTCCTACTCAGGGGGCGGAACACTGAAGCTTTCTTT.

This clone was detected only once. The V gene is TRBV7-9, the J gene TRBJ1-1, with 10 bases aligning to TRBD1. J was trimmed by 5 bases and V by 3 bases; bases with no gene match: 9. The V gene's germline CDR1 is SEHNR and CDR2 FQNEAQ (reference sequence). CDR3 length equals 16 residues. The chain's CDR3 is CASSLYLDRGRTEAFF. CDR3 nucleotides: TGTGCCAGCAGCTTGTACTTAGACAGGGGGCGAACTGAAGCTTTCTTT.